The source of this TCR beta chain is a study of CD8 T cells in ankylosing spondylitis. The CDR3 sequence is 15 residues long. V lost 5 bases to trimming and J lost 4 bases; unmatched junction nucleotides: 5. The germline CDR1 and CDR2 sequences are MDHEN and SYDVKM. TCRdb re-derived calls from the 5' RACE reads in MiXCR, one entry per CDR3 protein. The sample has hundreds of thousands of distinct CDR3 sequences, around 24% seen once. This clonotype was found a few times. Material: blood, either unsorted or a sorted T cell fraction (not recorded which). This sequence was found in a male donor with ankylosing spondylitis or in good health (not recorded which). The rearrangement uses TRBV28 and TRBJ2-1, with TRBD2 identical over 10 bases. As DNA, the CDR3 is TGTGCCAGCAGTGCGAGCGGGAGGGCTTACAATGAGCAGTTCTTC. Residues: CASSASGRAYNEQFF.